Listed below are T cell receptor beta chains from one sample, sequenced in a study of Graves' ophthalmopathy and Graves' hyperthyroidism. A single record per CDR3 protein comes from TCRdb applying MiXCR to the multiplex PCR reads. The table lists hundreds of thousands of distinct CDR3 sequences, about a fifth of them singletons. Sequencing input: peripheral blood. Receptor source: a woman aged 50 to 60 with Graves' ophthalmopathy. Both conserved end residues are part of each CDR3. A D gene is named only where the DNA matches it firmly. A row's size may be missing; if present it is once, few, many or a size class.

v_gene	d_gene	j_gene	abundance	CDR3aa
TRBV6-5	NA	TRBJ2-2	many	CASSKNRNTGELFF
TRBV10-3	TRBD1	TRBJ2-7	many	CAIRLTGSSDEQYF
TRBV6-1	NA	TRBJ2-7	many	CASRSVGTQEQYF
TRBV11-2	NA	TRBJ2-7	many	CASSPGTQQYF
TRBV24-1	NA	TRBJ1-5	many	CATRQDSNQPQHF
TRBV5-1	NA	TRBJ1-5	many	CASSEWINQPQHF
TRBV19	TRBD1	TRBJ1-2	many	CASSMDRERYYGYTF
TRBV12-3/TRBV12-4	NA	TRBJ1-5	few	CASSFLGWPNYQPQHF
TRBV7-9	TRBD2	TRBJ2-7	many	CASSFSGSTYEQYF
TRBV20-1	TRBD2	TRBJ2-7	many	CSASMLAGGTPYEQYF
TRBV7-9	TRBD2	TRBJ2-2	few	CATTGTSVNTGELFF
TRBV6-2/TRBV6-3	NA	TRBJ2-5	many	CATNRAGETQYF
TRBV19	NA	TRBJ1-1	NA	CASKRGANTEAFF
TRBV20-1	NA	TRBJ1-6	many	CSARDSGPNSPLHF
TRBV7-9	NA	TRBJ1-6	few	CASSSPTGSPLHF
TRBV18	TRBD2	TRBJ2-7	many	CASSPPRGSSSYEQYF
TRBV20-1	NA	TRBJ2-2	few	CSATKSTGELFF
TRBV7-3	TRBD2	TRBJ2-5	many	CASSPYRAGGPLETQYF
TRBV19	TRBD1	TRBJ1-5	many	CASKDRGYQPQHF
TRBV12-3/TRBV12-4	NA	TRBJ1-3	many	CASSLAGGGNTIYF
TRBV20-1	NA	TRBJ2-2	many	CSARAGAGELFF
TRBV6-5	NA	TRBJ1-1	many	CASAPEIEAFF
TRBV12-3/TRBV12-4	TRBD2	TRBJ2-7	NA	CASRGGSRSEQYF
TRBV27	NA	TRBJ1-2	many	CASSFVQDYGYTF
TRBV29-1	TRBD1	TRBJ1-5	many	CSVGTGRGQPQHF
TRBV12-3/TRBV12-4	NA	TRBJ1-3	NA	CASSPRNLSGNTIYF
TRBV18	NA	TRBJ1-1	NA	CASSPPGRMNTEAFF
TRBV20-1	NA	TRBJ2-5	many	CSVPKGGPKETQYF
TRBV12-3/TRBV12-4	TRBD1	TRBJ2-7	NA	CASRPPGQGFREQYF
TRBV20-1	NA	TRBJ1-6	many	CSALINPDNSPLHF
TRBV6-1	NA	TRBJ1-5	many	CASSGPSWGNQPQHF
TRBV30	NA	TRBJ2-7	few	CAWSVSGAGLVQYF
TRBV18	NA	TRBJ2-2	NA	CASSPGAARLTGELFF
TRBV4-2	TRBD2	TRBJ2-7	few	CASSQDPSGSVQSYEQYF
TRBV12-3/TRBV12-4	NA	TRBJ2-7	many	CASSWGSEQYF
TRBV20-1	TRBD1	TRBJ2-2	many	CSAAQGAGGELFF
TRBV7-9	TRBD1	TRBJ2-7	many	CASSFGTGRYEQYF
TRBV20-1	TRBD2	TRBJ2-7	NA	CSAPRDYYEQYF
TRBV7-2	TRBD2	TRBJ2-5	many	CASSLSGGNQETQYF
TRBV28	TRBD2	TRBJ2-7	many	CASSLQTSGTPWQYF
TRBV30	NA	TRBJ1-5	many	CATGRGNNQPQHF
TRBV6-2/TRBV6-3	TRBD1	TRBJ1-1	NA	CASERGGGITEAFF
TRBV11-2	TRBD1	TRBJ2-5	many	CASSDRDRVPQETQYF